A single sample gave rise to the 11 T cell receptor beta chains below, sequenced in a study of response to subunit inactivated influenza vaccine. TCRdb processed the RT-PCR reads anew with MiXCR; each CDR3 protein has one entry. The repertoire holds around 520,000 distinct CDR3 sequences, roughly 25% seen once, with 1.5% to 2% in the top ten. Source: CD4+ T cells sorted from PBMCs, taken roughly 5 days after vaccination. Source of these receptors: a middle-aged man who received an inactivated influenza vaccine.

A few counts support this clonotype. The chain links TRBV5-1 to TRBJ2-5; no clear D. Germline CDR1 is SGHRS and CDR2 is YFSETQ. Trimming took off 0 bases at V and 3 bases at J, with 9 bases between the two ends. The CDR3 is 14 amino acids. The CDR3 region is CASSLGSVKETQYF. CDR3 DNA sequence: TGCGCCAGCAGCTTGGGTTCGGTGAAAGAGACCCAGTACTTC.

This clonotype has a handful of counts. In DNA, the CDR3 is TGCAGCGTTAAATTGACCTACGAGCAGTACTTC. Translating gives CSVKLTYEQYF. The V and J genes are TRBV29-1 and TRBJ2-7; unclear D gene. With 5 bases removed from V and 2 bases from J, the gap between germline ends came to 7 bases. The CDR3 spans 11 residues. CDR1 and CDR2 (germline): SQVTM, ANQGSEA.

This clonotype was observed once. The gene calls are TRBV19 and TRBJ1-5, with 7 bases aligning to TRBD1. The CDR3 totals 14 residues. After removal of 10 bases from V and 3 bases from J, the junction contained 9 bases not matched to a gene. Looked up from germline, CDR1 is LNHDA and CDR2 is SQIVND (reference sequence). The chain's CDR3 is CATSDRAFNQPQHF. CDR3 DNA sequence: TGTGCCACCTCAGACAGGGCCTTCAATCAGCCCCAGCATTTT.

DNA for the CDR3: TGTGCCACCAGCAGAGATATGGCAGATACGCAGTATTTT. Its translation: CATSRDMADTQYF. The chain carries TRBV15 and TRBJ2-3; D gene ambiguous. Germline V CDR1 and CDR2: LNHNV, YYDKDF (reference sequence). CDR3 length equals 13 residues. V lost 0 bases, J lost 4 bases, and 5 bases lay in between.

The V and J genes are TRBV12-3 or TRBV12-4 and TRBJ1-3; D is undetermined. Trimming stripped 1 base from V and 4 bases from J, with 23 bases between. The CDR3 runs 19 residues. CDR3 in amino acids: CASSLETGIEGMRGNTIYF. The CDR3 nucleotides read TGTGCCAGCAGTTTAGAGACGGGGATCGAGGGTATGAGAGGAAACACCATATATTTT.

This rearrangement joins TRBV4-2 to TRBJ2-5; possible D gene TRBD1, 6 bases. The germline CDR1 and CDR2 sequences are LGHNA and YNFKEQ. There are 16 residues in the CDR3. V shed 1 base and J shed 3 bases, with 15 bases lying between them. CDR3 bases: TGTGCCAGCAGCCAAGGACAGGACCGCTACGAAGAGACCCAGTACTTC. This encodes CASSQGQDRYEETQYF.

This clonotype was recorded a few times. The chain uses TRBV12-3 or TRBV12-4 and TRBJ1-3, with a weak D call TRBD1 (5 bases). The CDR3 has 13 amino acids. V lost 6 bases, J lost 3 bases, and 9 bases lay in between. CDR3 sequence reads: CASRGRNGNTIYF. In nucleotides, the CDR3 is TGTGCCAGCAGGGGACGGAATGGAAACACCATATATTTT.

The chain carries TRBV18 and TRBJ2-7; D unclear. Germline CDR1 KGHSH, CDR2 LQKENI. The CDR3 totals 18 residues. Trimming pared 0 bases from V and 2 bases from J, leaving 20 bases between. The CDR3 nucleotides are TGTGCCAGCTCACCACCGTTAGTCCGCTTGCAGGAGACCTACGAGCAGTACTTC. Its translation is CASSPPLVRLQETYEQYF. The variable domain in full, with the rest retrieved from reference TRBV18 and TRBJ2-7, is NAGVMQNPRHLVRRRGQEARLRCSPMKGHSHVYWYRQLPEEGLKFMVYLQKENIIDESGMPKERFSAEFPKEGPSILRIQQVVRGDSAAYFCASSPPLVRLQETYEQYFGPGTRLTVT.

V usage is TRBV20-1 and J usage is TRBJ1-5; the D gene is possibly TRBD1 (5 bases). The V end was cut by 1 base, the J end by 9 bases, with 10 bases between. The CDR3 is 12 amino acids. The germline CDR1 and CDR2 sequences are DFQATT and SNEGSKA (reference sequence). The CDR3 bases are TGCAGTGCTAGAGGAGACAGTTGGCCCCAGCATTTT. As protein: CSARGDSWPQHF.

The chain combines TRBV5-6 with TRBJ2-7; no reliable D call. Trimming took 4 bases from V and 5 from J, leaving 13 bases between them. The CDR3 loop spans 13 amino acids. The germline CDR1 and CDR2 sequences are SGHDT and YYEEEE. The DNA of the CDR3 is TGTGCCAGCAGCGGCACGCAGGTTCACGAGCAGTACTTC. Its translation: CASSGTQVHEQYF.

This clonotype was observed a handful of times. This chain joins TRBV11-2 and TRBJ2-1; TRBD2 matches at 10 bases. V trimming: 4 bases; J trimming: 0 bases; junction bases outside the gene matches: 12. Germline CDR1 is SGHAT and CDR2 is FQNNGV. The CDR3 consists of 19 residues. The CDR3, as DNA: TGTGCCAGCAGCTCCCAGGGGAAGCGGGGGGGCACCTCCTACAATGAGCAGTTCTTC. Its protein product is CASSSQGKRGGTSYNEQFF. The full variable domain, rest sourced from reference TRBV11-2 and TRBJ2-1, is EAGVAQSPRYKIIEKRQSVAFWCNPISGHATLYWYQQILGQGPKLLIQFQNNGVVDDSQLPKDRFSAERLKGVDSTLKIQPAKLEDSAVYLCASSSQGKRGGTSYNEQFFGPGTRLTVL.